The clone carrying this T cell receptor (beta chain) is medium-sized by share. Its antigen is as yet unknown. The entry originates in a study of metastatic and nonmetastatic thyroid tumors. TCRdb reprocessed the PCR reads using MiXCR. The table lists 6,500 to 8,000 clones, 25% to 30% of them singletons. Germline trimming cut 4 bases from V and 10 bases from J; bases unmatched to any gene: 5. CDR1 and CDR2 from the germline V gene are SGHNT and YENEEA. The CDR3 loop spans 14 amino acids. Thyroid surgery took place with no prior treatment in any patient. General study points: Significantly greater TCR beta diversity was reportedly found in malignant thyroid tumors than in benign nodules (in blood and tumor).

This sequence joins TRBV11-3 and TRBJ2-1; TRBD2 matches 12 bases. The specimen was tumor tissue. This receptor was obtained from a female donor with papillary thyroid cancer or a benign thyroid nodule (not recorded which). Some clones in this sample may be carry-over from other donors' samples. This CDR3 reads CASSSGLAGSEQFF. The CDR3 DNA sequence: TGTGCCAGCAGCTCCGGACTAGCGGGGAGCGAGCAGTTCTTC.